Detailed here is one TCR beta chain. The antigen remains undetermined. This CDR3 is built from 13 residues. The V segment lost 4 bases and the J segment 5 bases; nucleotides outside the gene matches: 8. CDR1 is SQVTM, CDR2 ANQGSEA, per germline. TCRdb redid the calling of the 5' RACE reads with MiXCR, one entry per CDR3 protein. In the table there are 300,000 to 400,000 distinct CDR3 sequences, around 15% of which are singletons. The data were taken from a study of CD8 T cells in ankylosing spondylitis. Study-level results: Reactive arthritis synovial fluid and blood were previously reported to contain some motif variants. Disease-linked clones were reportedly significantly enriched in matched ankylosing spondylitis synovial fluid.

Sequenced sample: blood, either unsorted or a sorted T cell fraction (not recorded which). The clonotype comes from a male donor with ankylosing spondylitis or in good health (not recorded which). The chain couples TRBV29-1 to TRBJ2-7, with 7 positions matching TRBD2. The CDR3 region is CSVVAGRADEQYF. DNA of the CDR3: TGCAGCGTTGTGGCAGGGAGGGCTGACGAGCAGTACTTC.